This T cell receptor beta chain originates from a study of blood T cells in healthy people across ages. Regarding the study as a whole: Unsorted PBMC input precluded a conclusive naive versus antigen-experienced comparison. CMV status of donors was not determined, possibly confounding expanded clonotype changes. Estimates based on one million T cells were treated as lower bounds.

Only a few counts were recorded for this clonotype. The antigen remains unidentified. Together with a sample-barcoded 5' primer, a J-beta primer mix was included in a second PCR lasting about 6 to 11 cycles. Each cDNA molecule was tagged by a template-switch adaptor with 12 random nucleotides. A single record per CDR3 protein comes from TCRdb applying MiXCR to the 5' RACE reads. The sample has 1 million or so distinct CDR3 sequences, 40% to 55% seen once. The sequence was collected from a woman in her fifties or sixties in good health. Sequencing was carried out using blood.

The CDR3 nucleotides read TGCGCCAGCAGCCAACTTCGGGGTTATGAGCAGTTCTTC. Translating gives CASSQLRGYEQFF. The chain links TRBV4-1 to TRBJ2-1; possibly TRBD2 for D (5 bases). V was pared by 2 bases and J by 8 bases, with 10 bases between. The CDR3 consists of 13 residues. Germline V CDR1 and CDR2: MGHRA, YSYEKL.